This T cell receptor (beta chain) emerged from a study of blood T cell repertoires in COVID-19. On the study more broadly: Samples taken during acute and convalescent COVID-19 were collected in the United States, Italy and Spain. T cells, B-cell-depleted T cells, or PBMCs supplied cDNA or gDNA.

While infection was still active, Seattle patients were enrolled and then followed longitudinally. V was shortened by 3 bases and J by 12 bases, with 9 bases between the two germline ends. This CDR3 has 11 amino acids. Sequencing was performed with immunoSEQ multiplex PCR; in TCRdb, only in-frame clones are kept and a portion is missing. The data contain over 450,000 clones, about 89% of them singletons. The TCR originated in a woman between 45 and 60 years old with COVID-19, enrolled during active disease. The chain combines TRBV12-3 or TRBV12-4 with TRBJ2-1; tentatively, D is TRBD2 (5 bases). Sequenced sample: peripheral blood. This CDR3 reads CASSLGDAQFF. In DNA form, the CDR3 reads TGTGCCAGCAGTTTGGGAGATGCGCAGTTCTTC.